These 6 T cell receptor beta chains share one sample of origin, sequenced in a study of identical twins (dated by TCRdb to the mid-2010s). Preparation of the library involved 5' RACE. The sequencer was an Illumina HiSeq 2000. TCRdb reprocessed the public reads (quality trimming at Q25 with fastp, clone calling with MiXCR) and kept in-frame beta chains. Each CDR3 protein gets just one entry, which takes the most common genes and DNA from the rows behind it. This sample holds some 1,600,000 distinct CDR3 sequences; about 32% were observed only once. Approximately 0.29% of the sample is taken by the ten largest. Sequencing was done on a sample of cord blood. These receptors all stem from a newborn girl in good health.

This clonotype was observed many times. The chain combines TRBV27 with TRBJ1-1; D gene unclear. The germline CDR1 and CDR2 sequences are MNHEY and SMNVEV (reference sequence). This CDR3 comprises 13 residues. V gave up 6 bases and J gave up 1 base, with 9 bases separating them. The CDR3 protein is CASSSRQNTEAFF. As DNA, the CDR3 is TGTGCCAGCAGCTCCCGACAGAACACTGAAGCTTTCTTT.

The CDR3 loop reads CRAGAPDTQYF. DNA for the CDR3: TGCAGGGCGGGGGCCCCAGATACGCAGTATTTT. This chain connects TRBV20-1 to TRBJ2-3; weak D call: TRBD2 (7 bases). The CDR3 loop spans 11 amino acids. In germline, CDR1 is DFQATT, CDR2 SNEGSKA (reference sequence).

In this sample, this clonotype turned up many times. The chain employs TRBV11-1 and TRBJ2-1, with D possibly being TRBD1 or TRBD2 (5 bases each). The V gene lost 5 bases and the J gene lost 3 bases, with 17 bases spanning the gap. This CDR3 is built from 16 residues. Per germline, CDR1 SGHAT and CDR2 FQDESV (reference sequence). The DNA for the CDR3 is TGTGCCAGCAGCACTAGACAGAGAAGGAACTACAATGAGCAGTTCTTC. Its protein is CASSTRQRRNYNEQFF.

Points on this clonotype: One end of the junction varies from germline; a read error may be responsible. The J gene is TRBJ1-2, the V gene TRBV29-1; D is possibly TRBD1 (5 bases). Germline V gene lookup returns CDR1 SQVTM and CDR2 ANQGSEA. The CDR3 runs to 14 residues. CDR3: CSVASGLRLDGYTF. In DNA form, the CDR3 reads TGCAGCGTCGCCTCAGGGCTTAGATTAGATGGGTACACCTTC.

This clonotype was seen ten or more times. Here the CDR3 reads CASSLSGTLYGYTF. CDR3 coding DNA: TGTGCCAGCAGTTTATCGGGGACACTCTATGGCTACACCTTC. The chain joins TRBV12-3 or TRBV12-4 to TRBJ1-2; perhaps TRBD1 as D (6 bases). The CDR3 has 14 residues. V was cut by 2 bases and J by 4 bases, with 11 bases left in between.

V is TRBV10-3 and J is TRBJ2-7; 10 nucleotides line up with TRBD2. In germline, CDR1 is ENHRY, CDR2 SYGVKD. V lost 4 bases, J lost 0 bases, and 12 bases stayed unmatched. This CDR3 comprises 18 residues. CDR3 region: CAISGGASGSHSSYEQYF. For the CDR3, the DNA is TGTGCCATCAGTGGAGGGGCTAGCGGGAGCCATAGCTCCTACGAGCAGTACTTC.